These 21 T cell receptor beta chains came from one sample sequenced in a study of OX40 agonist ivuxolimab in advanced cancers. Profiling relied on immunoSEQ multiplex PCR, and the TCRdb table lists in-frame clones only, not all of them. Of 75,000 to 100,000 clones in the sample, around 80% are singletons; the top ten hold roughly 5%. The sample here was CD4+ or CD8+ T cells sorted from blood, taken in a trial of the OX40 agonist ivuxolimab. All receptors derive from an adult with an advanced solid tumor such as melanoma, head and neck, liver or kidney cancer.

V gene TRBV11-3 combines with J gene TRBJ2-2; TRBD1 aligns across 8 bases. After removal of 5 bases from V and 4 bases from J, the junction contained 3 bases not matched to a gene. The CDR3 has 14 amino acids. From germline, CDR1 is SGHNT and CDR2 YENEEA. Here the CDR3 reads CASSPQGGTGELFF. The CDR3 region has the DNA TGTGCCAGCAGCCCACAGGGGGGCACCGGGGAGCTGTTTTTT.

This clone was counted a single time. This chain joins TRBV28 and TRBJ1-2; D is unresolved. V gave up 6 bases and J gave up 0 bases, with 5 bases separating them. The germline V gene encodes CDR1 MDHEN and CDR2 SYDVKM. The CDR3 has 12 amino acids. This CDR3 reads CASRDPNYGYTF. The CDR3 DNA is TGTGCCAGCAGGGACCCTAACTATGGCTACACCTTC.

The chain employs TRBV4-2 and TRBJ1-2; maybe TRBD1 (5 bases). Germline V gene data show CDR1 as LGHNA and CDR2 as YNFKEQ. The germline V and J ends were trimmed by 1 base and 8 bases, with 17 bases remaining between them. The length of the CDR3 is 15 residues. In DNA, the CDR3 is TGTGCCAGCAGCCAAGCAAATGGGGGAGGATGGGGCTACACCTTC. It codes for CASSQANGGGWGYTF.

DNA for the CDR3: TGTGCCAGCAGCTCCTCGGTCCGGGGACTAGCGGGGGCAGATACGCAGTATTTT. This sequence encodes CASSSSVRGLAGADTQYF. The gene calls are TRBV7-2 and TRBJ2-3, with 14 bases fitting TRBD2. Per germline, CDR1 SGHTA and CDR2 FQGNSA. The trim removed 4 bases at V and 4 bases at J, leaving 10 bases unmatched. The CDR3 loop spans 18 amino acids.

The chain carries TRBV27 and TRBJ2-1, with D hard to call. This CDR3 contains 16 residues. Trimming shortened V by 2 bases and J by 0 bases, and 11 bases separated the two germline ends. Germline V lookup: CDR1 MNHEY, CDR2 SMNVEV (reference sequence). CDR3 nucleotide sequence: TGTGCCAGCAGTTTAATGGGCCCCAGCTCCTACAATGAGCAGTTCTTC. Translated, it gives CASSLMGPSSYNEQFF.

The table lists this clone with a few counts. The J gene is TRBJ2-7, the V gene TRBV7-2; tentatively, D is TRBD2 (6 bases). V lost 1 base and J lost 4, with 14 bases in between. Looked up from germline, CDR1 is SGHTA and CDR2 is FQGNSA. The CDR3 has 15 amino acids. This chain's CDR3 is CASSLEEGSGYEQYF. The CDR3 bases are TGTGCCAGCAGCTTAGAGGAGGGATCCGGGTACGAGCAGTACTTC.

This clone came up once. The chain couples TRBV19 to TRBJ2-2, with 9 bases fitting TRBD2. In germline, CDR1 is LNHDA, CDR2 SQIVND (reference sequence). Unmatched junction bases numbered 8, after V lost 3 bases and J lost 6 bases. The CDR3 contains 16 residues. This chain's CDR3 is CASSIWLAGRAGELFF. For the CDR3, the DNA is TGTGCCAGTAGTATCTGGCTAGCGGGGCGTGCCGGGGAGCTGTTTTTT.

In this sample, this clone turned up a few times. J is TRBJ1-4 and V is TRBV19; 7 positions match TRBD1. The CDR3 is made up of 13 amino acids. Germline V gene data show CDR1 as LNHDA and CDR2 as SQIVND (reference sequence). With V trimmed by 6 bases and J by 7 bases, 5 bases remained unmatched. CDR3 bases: TGTGCCAGTAGAGACAGGGCGGTTGAAAAACTGTTTTTT. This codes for CASRDRAVEKLFF.

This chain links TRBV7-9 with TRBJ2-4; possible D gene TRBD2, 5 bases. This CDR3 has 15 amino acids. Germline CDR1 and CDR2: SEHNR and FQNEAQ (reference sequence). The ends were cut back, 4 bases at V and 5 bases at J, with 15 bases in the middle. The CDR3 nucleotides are TGTGCCAGCAGCTCCCCCCGAACGGAGGAAAACATTCAGTACTTC. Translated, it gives CASSSPRTEENIQYF.

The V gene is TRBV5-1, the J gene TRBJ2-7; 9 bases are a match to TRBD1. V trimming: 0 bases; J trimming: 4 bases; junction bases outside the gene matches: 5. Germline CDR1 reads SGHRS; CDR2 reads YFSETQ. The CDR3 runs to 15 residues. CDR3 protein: CASSLAGQGLYEQYF. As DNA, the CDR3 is TGCGCCAGCAGCTTGGCGGGACAGGGTTTGTACGAGCAGTACTTC.

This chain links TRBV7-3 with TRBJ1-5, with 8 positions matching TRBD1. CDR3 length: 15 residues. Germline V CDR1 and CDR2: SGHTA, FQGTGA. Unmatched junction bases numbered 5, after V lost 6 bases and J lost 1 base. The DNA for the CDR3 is TGTGCCAGCAGGATCGGACAGGGAAGCAATCAGCCCCAGCATTTT. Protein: CASRIGQGSNQPQHF.

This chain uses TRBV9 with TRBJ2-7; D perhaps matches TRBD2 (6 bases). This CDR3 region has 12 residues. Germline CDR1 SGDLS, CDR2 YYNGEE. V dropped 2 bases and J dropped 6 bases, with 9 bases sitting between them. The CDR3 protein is CASSVHGGEQYF. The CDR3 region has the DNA TGTGCCAGCAGCGTCCACGGGGGCGAGCAGTACTTC.

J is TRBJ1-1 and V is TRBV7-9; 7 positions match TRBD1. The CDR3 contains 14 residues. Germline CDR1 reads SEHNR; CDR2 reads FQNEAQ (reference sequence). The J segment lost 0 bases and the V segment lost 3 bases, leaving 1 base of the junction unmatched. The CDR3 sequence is CASSLGQMNTEAFF. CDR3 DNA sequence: TGTGCCAGCAGCTTGGGACAGATGAACACTGAAGCTTTCTTT.

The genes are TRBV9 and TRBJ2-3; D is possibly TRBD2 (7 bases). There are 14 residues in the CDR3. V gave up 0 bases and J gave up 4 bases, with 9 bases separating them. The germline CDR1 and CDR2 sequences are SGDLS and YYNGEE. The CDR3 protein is CASSVDGGPDTQYF. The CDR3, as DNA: TGTGCCAGCAGCGTAGACGGGGGGCCAGATACGCAGTATTTT. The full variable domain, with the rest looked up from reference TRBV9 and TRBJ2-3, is DSGVTQTPKHLITATGQRVTLRCSPRSGDLSVYWYQQSLDQGLQFLIQYYNGEERAKGNILERFSAQQFPDLHSELNLSSLELGDSALYFCASSVDGGPDTQYFGPGTRLTVL.

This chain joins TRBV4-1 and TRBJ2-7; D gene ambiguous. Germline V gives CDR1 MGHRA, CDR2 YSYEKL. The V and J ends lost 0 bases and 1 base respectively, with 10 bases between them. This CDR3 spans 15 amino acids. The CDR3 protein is CASSQDHTRSYEQYF. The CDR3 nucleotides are TGCGCCAGCAGCCAAGATCACACCCGATCCTACGAGCAGTACTTC.

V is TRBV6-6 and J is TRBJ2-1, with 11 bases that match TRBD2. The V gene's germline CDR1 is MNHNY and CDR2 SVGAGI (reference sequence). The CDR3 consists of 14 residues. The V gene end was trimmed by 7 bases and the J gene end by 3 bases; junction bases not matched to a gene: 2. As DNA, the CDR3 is TGTGCCAGCACCACTAGCGGGAGCTACAATGAGCAGTTCTTC. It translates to CASTTSGSYNEQFF.

The DNA of the CDR3 is TGTGCCAGCAGCTTAGAATTCCGTGGACGGCGGACGAACACCGGGGAGCTGTTTTTT. Its translation is CASSLEFRGRRTNTGELFF. The chain has TRBV7-2 and TRBJ2-2; unclear D gene. This CDR3 has 19 residues. V was clipped by 1 base and J by 0 bases, with 18 bases between them. The V gene's germline CDR1 is SGHTA and CDR2 FQGNSA.

CDR3 sequence: CASTQSDLYEQYF. The DNA for the CDR3 is TGTGCCAGCACCCAGTCGGATCTCTACGAGCAGTACTTC. The V gene is TRBV6-6, the J gene TRBJ2-7; D is uncertain. The CDR3 is made up of 13 amino acids. Between the trimmed V and J ends, which lost 7 bases and 3 bases, there was a span of 13 bases. The V gene's germline CDR1 is MNHNY and CDR2 SVGAGI (reference sequence).

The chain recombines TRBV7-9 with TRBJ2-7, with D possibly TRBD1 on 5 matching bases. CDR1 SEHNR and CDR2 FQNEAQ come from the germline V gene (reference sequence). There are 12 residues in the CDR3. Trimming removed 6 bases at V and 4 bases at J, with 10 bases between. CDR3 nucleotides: TGTGCCAGCAGTTCTCAGGGATACGAGCAGTACTTC. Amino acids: CASSSQGYEQYF.

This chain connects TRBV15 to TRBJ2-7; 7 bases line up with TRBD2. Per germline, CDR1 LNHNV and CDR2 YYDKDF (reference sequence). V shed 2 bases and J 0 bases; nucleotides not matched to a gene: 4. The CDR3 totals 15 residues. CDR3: CATSRSGGSSYEQYF. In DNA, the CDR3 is TGTGCCACCAGCAGATCCGGGGGGAGCTCCTACGAGCAGTACTTC.

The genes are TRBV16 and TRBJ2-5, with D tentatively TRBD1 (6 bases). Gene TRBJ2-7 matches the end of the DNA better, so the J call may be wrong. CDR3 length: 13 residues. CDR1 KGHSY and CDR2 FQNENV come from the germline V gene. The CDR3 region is CASSQGTKYEQYF. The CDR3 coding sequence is TGTGCCAGCAGCCAGGGGACAAAATACGAGCAGTACTTC.